This T cell receptor beta chain is from a study of regulatory T cells in long-lasting Graves disease. Study summary: Patients with new Graves' disease had used antithyroid drugs below 3 months. Study-level findings and limits: Under persistent disease, TRBV28, TRBJ1-2 and TRBJ2-5 were used preferentially. Samples came from peripheral blood alone, without thyroid tissue.

The time point: newly diagnosed GD, antithyroid drugs for less than 3 months. PBMC RNA served as the TCR library source. To make TCR beta libraries, researchers used iRepertoire HTBI primers and Arm-PCR of CDR3 regions. TCRdb independently ran MiXCR on the multiplex PCR reads; one entry per CDR3 protein. The sample yields a few hundred thousand distinct CDR3 sequences, around 15% seen once. This clonotype has just a few counts. Its antigen is unidentified. V lost 10 bases to trimming and J lost 1 base; unmatched junction nucleotides: 8. The CDR3 extends over 14 amino acids. Looked up from germline, CDR1 is MNHNS and CDR2 is SASEGT. A further study also used this sample, focusing on T cells in Graves' hyperthyroidism and ophthalmopathy.

This receptor was obtained from a woman between 50 and 59 years old with Graves disease. The chain is built from TRBV6-1 and TRBJ2-5, with TRBD2 matching 8 bases. The sequences come from peripheral blood mononuclear cells (PBMCs), collected at new diagnosis, from a patient treated with antithyroid drugs. The CDR3 DNA follows: TGTGCCACCCGGGAGGGCCAACCCCAAGAGACCCAGTACTTC. Residues: CATREGQPQETQYF.